This paragraph reports one T cell receptor beta chain. This clonotype has a handful of counts. Its antigen is still unknown. No per-base quality is available; no much larger clone lies one base away. This sample was included in a study of T cells in Graves' hyperthyroidism and ophthalmopathy (dated by TCRdb to about 2019). For the study in its entirety: Peripheral blood was collected at initial diagnosis, before any treatment. In addition, the study compared T-cell repertoires in thyroid tissue and in blood from several Graves' hyperthyroidism patients. Prospective prediction of ophthalmopathy was tested in an independent validation cohort of 18 to 20 hyperthyroidism patients and 17 patients who later progressed to ophthalmopathy. After sampling, hyperthyroidism patients received methimazole starting at 30 mg daily, and ophthalmopathy patients received high-dose intravenous methylprednisolone. The paper reports TCR Vbeta CDR3 sequencing of over 130 peripheral blood samples: over 40 ophthalmopathy, under 80 hyperthyroidism and around 17 progressor patients. For training and testing, the roughly 93 patients in the discovery cohort were randomly divided in a 7:3 ratio. TCR V-J signatures able to tell the groups apart were searched for in a discovery cohort of more than 90 patients, of whom approximately 40 had Graves' ophthalmopathy and around 56 had stable Graves' hyperthyroidism.

The TCR beta CDR3 regions were amplified from RNA transcripts. The first round of RT-PCR for the TCR CDR3 was performed with the HTBI primer set and the Qiagen OneStep RT-PCR kit. Libraries were constructed in a second round of multiplex PCR, after which size selection and purification were performed. Libraries were sequenced paired-end with 100 bp reads on an Illumina HiSeq2000. Per the authors' processing: SOAPnuke was used to process the raw data, with reads discarded if the reads contained adapters or uncalled bases, had a mean Phred below 15, or lacked an exact constant-primer or identifier match. COPE v1.2.5 was used to merge high-quality paired reads, and clonotypes were defined as unique nucleotide sequences. Clonotypes were aligned to IMGT TRBV, TRBD and TRBJ reference segments using MiTCR v1.1. Only V-J combinations with frequency above 0.0001, covering about 99% of repertoires, were analysed. The TCS score was defined as the ratio of F50 (clonal expansion) to E x V (chaos), calculated using BLOSUM62-based TCRdist between CDR3 peptides within each V-J. Welch's t-statistics and random forest reduced around 510 V-J features to around 14, which were used in a naive Bayes classifier (R e1071). TCRdb passed the public sequencing reads through fastp at Q25 and MiXCR, retaining productive beta sequences. When rows share a CDR3 protein, they turn into one entry using the most common DNA and genes. The V and J calls reflect TCRdb's pipeline rather than the authors' work. The sample table lists a few hundred thousand distinct CDR3 sequences, 13% to 15% of them with a count of one. Together, the top ten hold roughly a fifth of the sample.

In the ophthalmopathy patients, disease was moderately to severely active, with a Clinical Activity Score of 3 or more, a NOSPECS grade of 4 or more, and a duration of less than 3 months. Patients with uncontrolled infections, other autoimmune diseases, pregnancy or lactation were excluded. Clinical symptoms, serum thyroxine and TRAb, thyroid ultrasound, and orbital computed tomography formed the basis for the diagnoses. PBMCs were isolated from about 10 ml of fresh peripheral blood by Ficoll-Paque density gradient centrifugation. Total RNA was extracted with Trizol reagent, and quality was checked on an Agilent 2100 Bioanalyzer. Paper-wide results and their limitations: No statistical method was used to set the sample size in advance, and investigators knew the group allocation. A model built on a 13 V-J signature distinguished ophthalmopathy from stable hyperthyroidism, reaching around 90% sensitivity and about 81% specificity in cross-validation and 80%/75% in testing. Most expanded thyroid clonotypes (frequency above 0.001) were also detected in blood, suggesting blood repertoires may reflect thyroid immune responses. In validation, the model predicted progression to ophthalmopathy with around 71% sensitivity and less than 80% specificity, a median of 6.5 months before onset.

V was cut back by 5 bases and J by 5 bases, leaving a gap of 18 bases between them. The cysteine opens and the phenylalanine closes a CDR3 of 16 amino acids. Left in the record is the CDR3 DNA by itself, 48 bases read in frame from the first base. The sample comprised blood. Rearrangement joined TRBV12-3 or TRBV12-4 to TRBJ2-2; TRBD1 is possibly the D segment (6 matching bases). This TCR was recovered from an older woman with Graves' ophthalmopathy. The DNA sequence is as follows: TGTGCCAGCAGTCAAGCATTGGGGGCGGGTACCGGGGAGCTGTTTTTT. Its protein product is CASSQALGAGTGELFF.